This TCR beta chain was sequenced for a study of T-cell reconstitution after alpha-beta-depleted transplantation in children. In its sample, this clonotype was seen many times. TCRbeta library preparation incorporated unique molecular identifiers. TCRdb reprocessed the PCR reads via MiXCR and lists one record per CDR3 protein. The sample holds about 610,000 distinct CDR3 sequences, roughly a tenth seen once. The V gene's germline CDR1 is SQVTM and CDR2 ANQGSEA. The V and J ends lost 2 bases and 0 bases respectively, with 5 bases between them. The length of the CDR3 is 12 residues. The clonotype originates from a human donor who donated a stem cell graft to a child with acute myeloid leukemia. Here the sequenced sample was PBMCs from the stem cell graft donor, taken from the stem cell graft. The chain uses TRBV29-1 and TRBJ2-7; D is unclear. CDR3 amino acids: CSVELASYEQYF. The CDR3 DNA reads as TGCAGCGTTGAACTCGCCTCCTACGAGCAGTACTTC.